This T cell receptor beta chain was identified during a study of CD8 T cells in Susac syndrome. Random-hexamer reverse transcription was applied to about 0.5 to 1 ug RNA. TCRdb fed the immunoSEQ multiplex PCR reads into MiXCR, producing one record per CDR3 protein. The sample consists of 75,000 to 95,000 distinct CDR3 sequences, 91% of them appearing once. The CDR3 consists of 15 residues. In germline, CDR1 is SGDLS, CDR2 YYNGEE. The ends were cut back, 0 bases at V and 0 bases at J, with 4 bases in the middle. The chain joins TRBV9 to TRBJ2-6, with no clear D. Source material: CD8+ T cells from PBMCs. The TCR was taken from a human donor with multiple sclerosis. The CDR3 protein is CASSVDLSGANVLTF. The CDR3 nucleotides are TGTGCCAGCAGCGTAGACCTCTCTGGGGCCAACGTCCTGACTTTC.